This T cell receptor (beta chain) was sequenced in a study of T cells after yellow fever vaccination. The wider study: The SMART-Seq v4 Ultra Low Input method served to prepare the low-cell-number fractions.

Template switching with 5'RACE generated the TCR cDNA and added a universal primer site and UMIs. One entry per CDR3 protein, called by TCRdb with MiXCR from the 5' RACE reads. The sample consists of approximately 580,000 distinct CDR3 sequences, about 17% of them appearing once. This clonotype was counted many times. Antigen unknown. The V gene lost 4 bases and the J gene lost 3 bases, with 10 bases spanning the gap. The CDR3 has 13 residues. CDR1 LGHDT and CDR2 YNNKEL come from the germline V gene (reference sequence). Overall study results and limits: Relatively few clonotypes were ones that appeared in both CD4 and CD8 compartments. Re-detected after boosting: most primary clones, 95% to 98% of CD4 and 80% to 90% of CD8.

This specimen was PBMCs, taken less than 6 days after the first yellow fever vaccination. This TCR derives from a man between 18 and 35 years old who received the YFV17D yellow fever vaccine. The rearrangement joins TRBV3-1 to TRBJ2-7; tentatively, D is TRBD1 (5 bases). The chain's CDR3 is CASSRGHDYEQYF. In DNA, the CDR3 is TGTGCCAGCAGCCGAGGACACGACTACGAGCAGTACTTC.